This TCR beta chain was identified during a study of technical replicates of blood from a few donors. Clones were read by immunoSEQ multiplex PCR, and TCRdb kept only the in-frame ones, dropping some. The sample yields just under 100,000 clones, 95% seen once. CDR3 size: 13 residues. Germline V gene data show CDR1 as GTSNPN and CDR2 as SVGIG (reference sequence). J lost 7 bases, V lost 1 base, and 6 bases had no gene match. This TCR was sampled from a human donor in good health. The gene calls are TRBV30 and TRBJ1-1; 7 bases align to TRBD1. Sequences were obtained from T cells isolated from PBMCs. CDR3 in amino acids: CAWSEGAGGEAFF. CDR3 nucleotide sequence: TGTGCCTGGAGTGAGGGGGCTGGGGGTGAAGCTTTCTTT.